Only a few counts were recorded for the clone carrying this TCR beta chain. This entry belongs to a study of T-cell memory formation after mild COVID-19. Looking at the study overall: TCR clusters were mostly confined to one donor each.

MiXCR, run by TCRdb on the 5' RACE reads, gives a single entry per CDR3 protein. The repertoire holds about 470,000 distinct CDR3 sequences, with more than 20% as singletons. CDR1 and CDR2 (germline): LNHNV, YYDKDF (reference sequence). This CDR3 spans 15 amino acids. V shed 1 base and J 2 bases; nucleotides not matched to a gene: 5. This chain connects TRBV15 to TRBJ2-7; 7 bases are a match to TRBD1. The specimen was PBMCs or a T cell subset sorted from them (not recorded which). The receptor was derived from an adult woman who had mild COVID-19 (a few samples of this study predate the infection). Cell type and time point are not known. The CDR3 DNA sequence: TGTGCCACCAGCAGAGGAGGACAGGCAACCTACGAGCAGTACTTC. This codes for CATSRGGQATYEQYF.